Listed below are T cell receptor beta chains from one sample, sequenced in a study of blood T cell repertoires in COVID-19. Repertoires were generated with immunoSEQ multiplex PCR, while TCRdb's copy carries only in-frame clones and drops some. The table lists approximately 68,000 clones, 85% to 90% of them singletons. The sample comprised peripheral blood. All receptors come from a woman of 80 years or more with active or convalescent COVID-19. Each CDR3 is given with its conserved first and last residue. The D gene is left open where the match is weak. For some rows the clone size is stated as once, few or many, or as a class when expanded; others skip it.

CDR3nt	CDR3aa	abundance	d_gene	j_gene	v_gene
TGCGCCAGCAGCGCGGTCTCGGGGAGATTAAATGAAAAACTGTTTTTT	CASSAVSGRLNEKLFF	once	.	TRBJ1-4	TRBV5-1
TGTGCCAGCAGACGTAGCGGGGGGAGCACAGATACGCAGTATTTT	CASRRSGGSTDTQYF	.	TRBD2	TRBJ2-3	TRBV7-2
TGTGCCAGCTTTAGAGACAGGGGGCAGAACACCGGGGAGCTGTTTTTT	CASFRDRGQNTGELFF	few	TRBD1	TRBJ2-2	TRBV7-9
TGCGCCAGCAGCCGAGGATCCGCAGAAAAACTGTTTTTT	CASSRGSAEKLFF	.	.	TRBJ1-4	TRBV4-3
TGTGCCAGCAGTTACCCCGGGACAGGGACTGAAGCTTTCTTT	CASSYPGTGTEAFF	.	TRBD1	TRBJ1-1	TRBV6-5
TGTGCCAGCAGAGTCAGGGGGAACACTGAAGCTTTCTTT	CASRVRGNTEAFF	few	.	TRBJ1-1	TRBV2
TGTGCCAGCAGCGGTTTATTTGAGGGTCAGCCCCAGCATTTT	CASSGLFEGQPQHF	.	.	TRBJ1-5	TRBV21-1
TGCGCCAGCAGCTTGGCTCTAGCGAACACCGGGGAGCTGTTTTTT	CASSLALANTGELFF	.	.	TRBJ2-2	TRBV5-1
TGTGCCAGCAGTGTTACGACGGCGGGGGAGACCCAGTACTTC	CASSVTTAGETQYF	.	.	TRBJ2-5	TRBV2
TGTGCCAGCAGTCCGAGGACAACTAACTATGGCTACACCTTC	CASSPRTTNYGYTF	.	.	TRBJ1-2	TRBV6-5
TGTGCCAGCAGGACGGACAGGAGCTCTGGAAACACCATATATTTT	CASRTDRSSGNTIYF	.	TRBD1	TRBJ1-3	TRBV11-2
TGTGCCAGCAGCTCGGGACAGGGGTTCTACAATGAGCAGTTCTTC	CASSSGQGFYNEQFF	.	TRBD1	TRBJ2-1	TRBV5-4
TGTGCCAGCAGCTTGGGTTGGGGAGATCAGCCCCAGCATTTT	CASSLGWGDQPQHF	.	.	TRBJ1-5	TRBV7-8
TGCGCCAGCAGCCAGGACGACAGCTCTGGAAACACCATATATTTT	CASSQDDSSGNTIYF	.	.	TRBJ1-3	TRBV4-3
TGTGCCAGCAGCTTCCCGGGGAGCGGGGAAACGGGGGAGCTGTTTTTT	CASSFPGSGETGELFF	.	TRBD2	TRBJ2-2	TRBV5-4
TGTGCCAGCAGCCTTGGCTCAGGGGCTACGATTAACTATGGCTACACCTTC	CASSLGSGATINYGYTF	.	.	TRBJ1-2	TRBV7-9
TGTGCCAGCAGCCGCGAACCGACAGGTGTTAATGAGCAGTTCTTC	CASSREPTGVNEQFF	.	.	TRBJ2-1	TRBV7-3
TGTGCCAGCACCTCGACGTGGGCCTCCTCACCCCTCCACTTT	CASTSTWASSPLHF	.	.	TRBJ1-6	TRBV7-2
TGCGCCAGCCTTGCGGAGAGCAATGAGCAGTTCTTC	CASLAESNEQFF	.	.	TRBJ2-1	TRBV4-3
TGTGCCAGCAGTTTAAGGGGGACGGAAGCTTTCTTT	CASSLRGTEAFF	.	.	TRBJ1-1	TRBV28